One sample yielded the 8 T cell receptor beta chains listed below, sequenced in a study of blood T cell repertoires in COVID-19 (dated by TCRdb to between 2020 and 2021). Library prep was done by the immunoSEQ multiplex PCR assay. The table comes from immuneACCESS by way of TCRdb, which keeps in-frame sequences with V and J called. Part of the clones is missing from these tables; in studies checked, under half for an unresolved V gene and the rest for unknown reasons. The sample table records just over 250,000 clones; approximately 86% of these occur just once. The ten largest clones capture roughly 9.8% of the sample. The sequencing sample was made of peripheral blood. The receptors originated from a man aged 35 to 55 who had recovered from COVID-19.

This chain joins TRBV4-3 and TRBJ1-2; 9 positions match TRBD1. Germline CDR1 LGHNA, CDR2 YSLEER. The CDR3 has 15 residues. V trimming: 1 base; J trimming: 5 bases; junction bases outside the gene matches: 5. CDR3 region: CASSQGPGQGYGYTF. The CDR3 region has the DNA TGCGCCAGCAGCCAAGGCCCGGGACAGGGATATGGCTACACCTTC.

The chain has TRBV19 and TRBJ2-1, with a weak D call TRBD2 (6 bases). Germline V gives CDR1 LNHDA, CDR2 SQIVND (reference sequence). The CDR3 is made up of 13 amino acids. Trimming stripped 3 bases from V and 5 bases from J, with 8 bases between. The CDR3, as DNA: TGTGCCAGTAGTATCGGGGGTCACAATGAGCAGTTCTTC. This sequence encodes CASSIGGHNEQFF.

The chain uses TRBV7-2 and TRBJ2-1; maybe TRBD1 (7 bases). Trimming took 5 bases from V and 7 from J, leaving 18 bases between them. The V gene's germline CDR1 is SGHTA and CDR2 FQGNSA. The CDR3 totals 15 residues. CDR3 sequence reads: CASSTRQGGRNEQFF. The CDR3 DNA reads TGTGCCAGCAGCACCCGACAGGGAGGCCGTAATGAGCAGTTCTTC.

This clone was seen a handful of times. The CDR3 sequence is CSVVQAVFYGYTF. The CDR3 coding sequence is TGCAGCGTTGTACAGGCCGTATTCTATGGCTACACCTTC. The V call is TRBV29-1, the J call TRBJ1-2; tentative D call: TRBD1 (5 bases). Germline V gene data show CDR1 as SQVTM and CDR2 as ANQGSEA. The CDR3 runs 13 residues. V gave up 4 bases and J gave up 4 bases, with 13 bases separating them.

CDR3 protein: CASSLGESYNEQFF. The CDR3 DNA sequence: TGTGCCAGCAGCTTGGGGGAGTCCTACAATGAGCAGTTCTTC. The genes are TRBV5-8 and TRBJ2-1, with D perhaps TRBD2 (5 bases). Germline V gene sequence: CDR1 SGHTS, CDR2 YDEGEE. This CDR3 region has 14 residues. V lost 0 bases to trimming and J lost 1 base, with 5 bases between them. Filled out from reference TRBV5-8 and TRBJ2-1, the complete variable domain reads EAGVTQSPTHLIKTRGQQATLRCSPISGHTSVYWYQQALGLGLQFLLWYDEGEERNRGNFPPRFSGRQFPNYSSELNVNALELEDSALYLCASSLGESYNEQFFGPGTRLTVL.

The rearrangement uses TRBV7-9 and TRBJ1-1, with D possibly matching TRBD1 (6 bases). The CDR3 has 16 amino acids. Germline V gene data show CDR1 as SEHNR and CDR2 as FQNEAQ (reference sequence). V was clipped by 0 bases and J by 5 bases, with 16 bases between them. The CDR3, as DNA: TGTGCCAGCAGCTTAGCGCAGGGCGCAGGGGATACTGAAGCTTTCTTT. It specifies CASSLAQGAGDTEAFF.

The rearrangement uses TRBV7-9 and TRBJ1-4; no reliable D call. Germline lookup yields CDR1 SEHNR and CDR2 FQNEAQ (reference sequence). V dropped 7 bases and J dropped 6 bases, with 12 bases sitting between them. The CDR3 has 13 amino acids. The DNA of the CDR3 is TGTGCCAGCATGGTGGGAGGATATGAAAAACTGTTTTTT. Encoded protein: CASMVGGYEKLFF.

The chain recombines TRBV29-1 with TRBJ2-1; 9 bases match TRBD1. V shed 3 bases and J 6 bases; nucleotides not matched to a gene: 9. Germline V gene data show CDR1 as SQVTM and CDR2 as ANQGSEA. The CDR3 is made up of 15 amino acids. The CDR3 DNA sequence: TGCAGCGTTGACCCTAGGCGGACAGGGGCCAATGAGCAGTTCTTC. Translating gives CSVDPRRTGANEQFF.